The sequence of this T cell receptor (beta chain) was determined in a study of T cell changes during pregnancy in multiple sclerosis. The length of the CDR3 is 18 residues. V was pared by 0 bases and J by 4 bases, with 20 bases between. Germline V gives CDR1 SGHAT, CDR2 FQNNGV. TCRdb's copy holds only in-frame clones and misses some; the assay was immunoSEQ multiplex PCR. The profile shows about 40,000 clones, 88% of them singletons. This clonotype was obtained from a female donor in good health, enrolled as a control in a pregnancy study. The chain uses TRBV11-2 and TRBJ2-3; possible D gene TRBD2, 7 bases. The sample in question was peripheral blood, obtained in the first trimester of pregnancy. The CDR3 sequence is CASSLDFRRGRRADTQYF. DNA for the CDR3: TGTGCCAGCAGCTTAGACTTCCGGCGGGGGCGGAGGGCAGATACGCAGTATTTT. Based on the CDR3 plus reference TRBV11-2 and TRBJ2-3, the full variable domain is EAGVAQSPRYKIIEKRQSVAFWCNPISGHATLYWYQQILGQGPKLLIQFQNNGVVDDSQLPKDRFSAERLKGVDSTLKIQPAKLEDSAVYLCASSLDFRRGRRADTQYFGPGTRLTVL.